Sequencing of this T cell receptor beta chain was carried out in a study of T cells in localized non-small cell lung cancer. Sequencing was performed with immunoSEQ multiplex PCR; in TCRdb, only in-frame clones are kept and a portion is missing. The sample consists of about 74,000 clones, approximately 84% of them appearing once. The sequences come from peripheral blood, collected before any cancer treatment. This receptor was identified in a female donor older than 55 with stage I lung adenocarcinoma.

The CDR3: CASSYQVDTQYF. DNA of the CDR3: TGTGCCAGCAGTTACCAGGTAGATACGCAGTATTTT. V gene TRBV6-6 combines with J gene TRBJ2-3; D not certain. The ends were cut back, 2 bases at V and 5 bases at J, with 5 bases in the middle. The CDR3 runs 12 residues. The V gene's germline CDR1 is MNHNY and CDR2 SVGAGI (reference sequence).